The sample holds a few counts of the clone carrying this TCR beta chain. Sample barcodes and UMIs were carried by the TCR alpha and TCR beta cDNA libraries that 5'RACE generated with constant-segment primers. TCRdb independently ran MiXCR on the 5' RACE reads; one entry per CDR3 protein. There are 470,000 or so distinct CDR3 sequences in the sample; around 20% occur only once, and roughly 8.4% lies in the top ten. These data belong to a study of T-cell memory formation after mild COVID-19. The CDR3 contains 15 residues. Germline V gives CDR1 SNHLY, CDR2 FYNNEI. V lost 8 bases, J lost 5 bases, and 21 bases lay in between.

The chain is built from TRBV2 and TRBJ2-5; D may be TRBD2 (6 bases). The sequenced sample was PBMCs or a T cell subset sorted from them (not recorded which). The sequence was obtained from an adult woman who had mild COVID-19 (a few samples of this study predate the infection). Cell type and time point are not known. CDR3: CASSSSGGVRETQYF. CDR3 in DNA: TGTGCCAGCTCCTCTTCAGGAGGGGTCAGGGAGACCCAGTACTTC.